This T cell receptor (beta chain) was sequenced during a study of T cell changes during pregnancy in multiple sclerosis. The CDR3 loop spans 14 amino acids. V was pared by 5 bases and J by 4 bases, with 4 bases of the junction left unmatched. CDR1 and CDR2 from the germline V gene are SGHAT and FQNNGV. Profiled with immunoSEQ multiplex PCR; TCRdb holds only in-frame clones, not every one. This table has tens of thousands of clones, approximately 89% appearing once. The chain recombines TRBV11-2 with TRBJ1-3; 8 nucleotides match TRBD1. The sample here was CD4+ T cells from peripheral blood mononuclear cells, taken in the third trimester of pregnancy. The receptor was isolated from a female donor with multiple sclerosis, enrolled in a pregnancy study. CDR3 sequence: CASSLTGVGNTIYF. CDR3 in DNA: TGTGCCAGCAGCCTGACAGGGGTCGGAAACACCATATATTTT.